The sequence of this TCR beta chain was determined in a study of early T cells in non-severe SARS-CoV-2 infection. The overall study: The chains were unpaired, and the sequenced material was bulk RNA from unsorted whole blood. Study results and limitations: VDJdb matching, biased toward anti-spike CD8 responses, missed private and CD4 specificities.

Unique molecular identifiers were attached to individual cDNA molecules. TCRdb called the 5' RACE reads again in MiXCR, with one record for every CDR3 protein. The table has around 72,000 distinct CDR3 sequences, over 9% seen once. This clonotype was counted many times. Its target is not known. Germline V CDR1 and CDR2: SGDLS, YYNGEE. The CDR3 runs 15 residues. Between the trimmed V and J ends, which lost 3 bases and 1 base, there was a span of 13 bases. The chain combines TRBV9 with TRBJ1-2, with D possibly being TRBD1 (5 bases). The starting material was whole blood, obtained at baseline. This clonotype was obtained from an adult who was a healthcare worker with PCR-confirmed SARS-CoV-2 infection or an uninfected control (not recorded which). The CDR3 loop is CASSALPDSNYGYTF. CDR3 in DNA: TGTGCCAGCAGCGCCCTCCCCGACAGTAACTATGGCTACACCTTC.